Each of the 29 T cell receptor beta chains below was sequenced from the same sample in a study of T cells after yellow fever vaccination. TCRdb redid the calling of the 5' RACE reads with MiXCR, one entry per CDR3 protein. The sample consists of a few hundred thousand distinct CDR3 sequences, about 6.6% of them appearing once. The source material was PBMCs, sampled roughly 45 days after the first yellow fever vaccination. The source is a man younger than 35 who received the YFV17D yellow fever vaccine.

This clonotype was found a few times. The rearrangement links TRBV5-1 to TRBJ2-7; 7 bases map to TRBD2. The CDR3 runs 13 residues. Germline CDR1 SGHRS, CDR2 YFSETQ. V lost 5 bases, J lost 2 bases, and 4 bases stayed unmatched. CDR3 coding DNA: TGCGCCAGCAGGCTAGCGGAGACCTACGAGCAGTACTTC. Its translation is CASRLAETYEQYF.

The table lists this clonotype with a few counts. The chain employs TRBV7-9 and TRBJ2-5; the D gene is possibly TRBD2 (6 bases). V was cut by 7 bases and J by 5 bases, with 26 bases left in between. The CDR3 extends over 17 amino acids. The germline CDR1 and CDR2 sequences are SEHNR and FQNEAQ (reference sequence). This chain's CDR3 is CASTVRRGGGREETQYF. CDR3 in DNA: TGTGCCAGCACCGTCCGGCGGGGTGGAGGTCGAGAGGAGACCCAGTACTTC. The full variable domain, its missing parts supplied by reference TRBV7-9 and TRBJ2-5, is DTGVSQNPRHKITKRGQNVTFRCDPISEHNRLYWYRQTLGQGPEFLTYFQNEAQLEKSRLLSDRFSAERPKGSFSTLEIQRTEQGDSAMYLCASTVRRGGGREETQYFGPGTRLLVL.

This clonotype was seen repeatedly, ten times or more. The chain is built from TRBV29-1 and TRBJ2-5; a possible D gene is TRBD1 (6 bases). The CDR3 spans 13 residues. The germline V gene has CDR1 SQVTM and CDR2 ANQGSEA. The ends were cut back, 3 bases at V and 2 bases at J, with 10 bases in the middle. The chain's CDR3 is CSVDGTLQETQYF. CDR3 bases: TGCAGCGTTGATGGGACATTACAAGAGACCCAGTACTTC. Combining the CDR3 with reference TRBV29-1 and TRBJ2-5 gives the whole variable domain SAVISQKPSRDICQRGTSLTIQCQVDSQVTMMFWYRQQPGQSLTLIATANQGSEATYESGFVIDKFPISRPNLTFSTLTVSNMSPEDSSIYLCSVDGTLQETQYFGPGTRLLVL.

This chain connects TRBV29-1 to TRBJ1-5; D is uncertain. Germline loops: CDR1 SQVTM, CDR2 ANQGSEA. The length of the CDR3 is 12 residues. V lost 6 bases and J lost 4, with 10 bases in between. The CDR3 sequence is CSVLIGNQPQHF. In DNA, the CDR3 is TGCAGCGTACTCATTGGAAATCAGCCCCAGCATTTT.

This clonotype was counted a few times. The genes are TRBV6-1 and TRBJ2-1, with D hard to call. Germline V gene lookup returns CDR1 MNHNS and CDR2 SASEGT. V gave up 4 bases and J gave up 0 bases, with 10 bases separating them. The CDR3 is made up of 15 amino acids. CDR3 DNA: TGTGCCAGCAGTGCCCAGGCAGGCTCCTACAATGAGCAGTTCTTC. The encoded protein is CASSAQAGSYNEQFF.

The V gene is TRBV14, the J gene TRBJ2-2, with D possibly being TRBD2 (5 bases). Germline V gene data show CDR1 as SGHDN and CDR2 as FVKESK. V was shortened by 6 bases and J by 4 bases, with 9 bases between the two germline ends. This CDR3 contains 13 residues. The CDR3 protein is CASRSGPTGELFF. The CDR3 bases are TGTGCCAGCAGAAGCGGCCCCACCGGGGAGCTGTTTTTT.

This clonotype occurred a few times. V and J are TRBV4-1 and TRBJ2-3, with a possible D match to TRBD2 (5 bases). Germline values: CDR1 MGHRA, CDR2 YSYEKL. V lost 4 bases and J 2 bases, leaving 19 bases between the germline ends. The CDR3 is 17 residues long. The CDR3 region is CASSLSLPPGYTDTQYF. CDR3 nucleotide sequence: TGCGCCAGCAGCCTCTCCCTGCCCCCGGGGTACACAGATACGCAGTATTTT.

The chain links TRBV20-1 to TRBJ1-2, with 9 bases lining up with TRBD1. V lost 5 bases and J lost 2; bases outside the gene matches: 3. From germline, CDR1 is DFQATT and CDR2 SNEGSKA (reference sequence). CDR3 length: 13 amino acids. The CDR3 sequence: CSASDRGNYGYTF. CDR3 bases: TGCAGTGCTTCGGACAGGGGCAACTATGGCTACACCTTC.

This chain uses TRBV15 with TRBJ2-2; 8 bases fit TRBD1. Germline V gene sequence: CDR1 LNHNV, CDR2 YYDKDF (reference sequence). CDR3 length: 14 residues. V trimming: 7 bases; J trimming: 2 bases; junction bases outside the gene matches: 3. CDR3 amino acids: CATKQGVNTGELFF. CDR3 DNA: TGTGCCACCAAACAGGGGGTCAACACCGGGGAGCTGTTTTTT.

This sequence joins TRBV4-3 and TRBJ2-3; 10 nucleotides line up with TRBD2. The CDR3 has 18 amino acids. The J segment lost 2 bases and the V segment lost 4 bases, leaving 12 bases of the junction unmatched. Germline CDR1 and CDR2: LGHNA and YSLEER. This chain's CDR3 is CASSLNPQAGGDTDTQYF. The CDR3 region has the DNA TGCGCCAGCAGCCTCAACCCCCAAGCGGGGGGGGACACAGATACGCAGTATTTT.

Only a few counts were recorded for this clonotype. The chain carries TRBV19 and TRBJ2-5; D remains unclear. The V and J ends lost 8 bases and 1 base respectively, with 11 bases between them. This CDR3 region has 13 residues. CDR1 is LNHDA and CDR2 is SQIVND in the germline V gene (reference sequence). This CDR3 is CASGPLGQETQYF. The CDR3 DNA follows: TGTGCCAGTGGGCCCCTAGGCCAAGAGACCCAGTACTTC.

The chain carries TRBV7-3 and TRBJ1-4; no clear D gene. Germline V gene lookup returns CDR1 SGHTA and CDR2 FQGTGA. The length of the CDR3 is 15 residues. Trimming stripped 0 bases from V and 5 bases from J, with 10 bases between. DNA for the CDR3: TGTGCCAGCAGCTTAACCCGGGATGTCAATGAAAAACTGTTTTTT. Translating gives CASSLTRDVNEKLFF.

A few counts support this clonotype. The chain uses TRBV18 and TRBJ1-1; D possibly corresponds to TRBD1 (5 bases). CDR3 length: 15 residues. Germline CDR1 reads KGHSH; CDR2 reads LQKENI. The ends were cut back, 5 bases at V and 5 bases at J, with 18 bases in the middle. CDR3 DNA sequence: TGTGCCAGCTCAATCAAGGCGGGGGGGGAGACTGAAGCTTTCTTT. Protein sequence: CASSIKAGGETEAFF.

This clonotype was seen a few times. In DNA form, the CDR3 reads TGCGCCAGCAGCCATACCAGGACAAGCACAGATACGCAGTATTTT. Amino acids: CASSHTRTSTDTQYF. The rearrangement uses TRBV4-1 and TRBJ2-3; tentatively, D is TRBD1 (5 bases). Looked up from germline, CDR1 is MGHRA and CDR2 is YSYEKL. CDR3 size: 15 residues. Trimming cost V 3 bases and J 0 bases, with 10 bases left between them.

This clonotype turned up a few times. V is TRBV5-4 and J is TRBJ2-7; D possibly uses TRBD1 or TRBD2 (5 bases each). The length of the CDR3 is 13 residues. Germline V gives CDR1 SGHNT, CDR2 YYREEE (reference sequence). V lost 0 bases, J lost 5 bases, and 9 bases lay in between. CDR3 protein: CASSLGGTDEQYF. In DNA, the CDR3 is TGTGCCAGCAGCTTGGGGGGGACGGACGAGCAGTACTTC.

The chain is built from TRBV12-3 or TRBV12-4 and TRBJ2-3, with D possibly being TRBD2 (6 bases). The CDR3 loop spans 14 amino acids. The V end lost 7 bases, the J end lost 2 bases, and 13 bases lay between the germline ends. DNA for the CDR3: TGTGCCAGCAAACCCGGGACTGTCACAGATACGCAGTATTTT. Its translation: CASKPGTVTDTQYF.

The chain has TRBV6-5 and TRBJ1-1; D remains unclear. Germline values: CDR1 MNHEY, CDR2 SVGAGI. The CDR3 runs 15 residues. V was trimmed by 4 bases and J by 1 base, leaving 13 bases between them. This CDR3 reads CASSSVGSRNTEAFF. In DNA form, the CDR3 reads TGTGCCAGCAGTTCCGTTGGATCCAGGAACACTGAAGCTTTCTTT.

V and J are TRBV7-1 and TRBJ2-5; 8 bases map to TRBD2. TRBV7-1 is classed as an ORF, of uncertain function. The V and J ends lost 6 bases and 3 bases, in that order; junction bases with no gene match: 33. This CDR3 is 23 amino acids long. The CDR3 DNA sequence: TGTGCCAGCAGTCCCCACATGTGCTGCTGGACTAGCACAAATGAAGAGGGCAAAGAGACCCAGTACTTC. It specifies CASSPHMCCWTSTNEEGKETQYF.

As regards this clonotype: An end of the junction does not agree with germline; a read error may underlie this. This chain uses TRBV6-5 with TRBJ2-5; 11 nucleotides match TRBD1. This CDR3 is 15 amino acids long. Germline CDR1 is MNHEY and CDR2 is SVGAGI. This CDR3 reads CASSCGQGAQETQYF. Here the CDR3 DNA reads TGTGCTAGCAGTTGTGGACAGGGGGCCCAAGAGACCCAGTACTTC.

The sample holds a few counts of this clonotype. The chain couples TRBV4-3 to TRBJ2-1, with TRBD1 matching 11 bases. CDR1 LGHNA and CDR2 YSLEER come from the germline V gene. This CDR3 contains 16 residues. Trimming cost V 6 bases and J 3 bases; bases outside gene matches: 7. In DNA, the CDR3 is TGCGCCAGCAGTCGCGGGGGACAGGGGGGCTACAATGAGCAGTTCTTC. It encodes CASSRGGQGGYNEQFF.

This clonotype was counted between two and nine times. The chain couples TRBV4-3 to TRBJ1-2, with unresolved D. V was trimmed by 3 bases and J by 0 bases, leaving 8 bases between them. Germline CDR1 is LGHNA and CDR2 is YSLEER. This CDR3 has 14 amino acids. This CDR3 reads CASSQYRANYGYTF. As DNA, the CDR3 is TGCGCCAGCAGCCAGTACAGAGCTAACTATGGCTACACCTTC.

This clonotype was detected many times. The V gene is TRBV2, the J gene TRBJ2-7; D remains unclear. This CDR3 has 13 amino acids. Trimming shortened V by 4 bases and J by 0 bases, and 7 bases separated the two germline ends. The germline V gene encodes CDR1 SNHLY and CDR2 FYNNEI. The CDR3 reads CASSGDNSYEQYF. The CDR3 DNA reads as TGTGCCAGCAGTGGAGACAACTCCTACGAGCAGTACTTC.

This chain joins TRBV27 and TRBJ2-7; no definite D call. Germline assignment: CDR1 MNHEY and CDR2 SMNVEV (reference sequence). This CDR3 is 12 amino acids long. V lost 2 bases and J lost 8, with 10 bases in between. This chain's CDR3 is CASSLTGIQQYF. The CDR3 DNA is TGTGCCAGCAGTTTAACCGGTATTCAGCAGTACTTC.

This clonotype was seen repeatedly, ten times or more. V is TRBV20-1 and J is TRBJ2-5; 9 bases fit TRBD1. CDR3 length equals 14 residues. After removal of 6 bases from V and 5 bases from J, the junction contained 10 bases not matched to a gene. The germline V gene has CDR1 DFQATT and CDR2 SNEGSKA (reference sequence). The CDR3, as DNA: TGCAGTGCACCAAGCCCAGGGACAGGGGAGACCCAGTACTTC. This translates into CSAPSPGTGETQYF.

A few counts support this clonotype. CDR3 sequence reads: CAISPDRGMNTGELFF. CDR3 sequence (DNA): TGTGCCATCAGTCCGGACAGGGGGATGAACACCGGGGAGCTGTTTTTT. The rearrangement uses TRBV10-3 and TRBJ2-2, with TRBD1 matching 10 bases. The germline gives CDR1 ENHRY, CDR2 SYGVKD. Trimming took 5 bases from V and 1 from J; bases not matched to a gene: 4. This CDR3 comprises 16 residues.

The chain combines TRBV20-1 with TRBJ2-2; 8 positions agree with TRBD2. V lost 7 bases and J lost 2; bases outside the gene matches: 9. The CDR3 sequence is 15 residues long. Per the germline V gene, CDR1 is DFQATT and CDR2 is SNEGSKA (reference sequence). CDR3 sequence reads: CSVRGGHSNTGELFF. CDR3 sequence (DNA): TGCAGTGTCCGGGGGGGACATTCTAACACCGGGGAGCTGTTTTTT.

J is TRBJ2-5 and V is TRBV29-1; D may correspond to TRBD1 or TRBD2 (6 bases each). This CDR3 comprises 12 residues. Germline-derived CDR1 and CDR2 are SQVTM and ANQGSEA. V was pared by 4 bases and J by 5 bases, with 11 bases between. CDR3 region: CSVAGGWETQYF. The CDR3 coding sequence is TGCAGCGTTGCCGGGGGCTGGGAGACCCAGTACTTC.

This clonotype has at least ten counts. The V gene is TRBV7-3, the J gene TRBJ2-3; 9 bases match TRBD1. The CDR3 runs 15 residues. The trim removed 3 bases at V and 3 bases at J, leaving 4 bases unmatched. Per the germline V gene, CDR1 is SGHTA and CDR2 is FQGTGA. CDR3 in DNA: TGTGCCAGCAGCTTGACAGGGGGTGGTACAGATACGCAGTATTTT. This translates into CASSLTGGGTDTQYF.

The rearrangement joins TRBV20-1 to TRBJ1-2; D is possibly TRBD1 (6 bases). V was pared by 4 bases and J by 0 bases, with 6 bases between. Per germline, CDR1 DFQATT and CDR2 SNEGSKA (reference sequence). This CDR3 region has 12 residues. The CDR3 DNA reads as TGCAGTGCTAACAGGGCTAACTATGGCTACACCTTC. Protein: CSANRANYGYTF.